This entry lists 26 T cell receptor beta chains sequenced from one sample in a study of OX40 agonist ivuxolimab in advanced cancers. TCRdb's table, derived via immunoSEQ multiplex PCR, lists solely in-frame clones and lacks some. The sample records over 95,000 clones, roughly 80% being singletons. Sequenced here: CD4+ or CD8+ T cells sorted from blood, sampled in a trial of the OX40 agonist ivuxolimab. Receptors were obtained from an adult with an advanced solid tumor such as melanoma, head and neck, liver or kidney cancer.

The chain employs TRBV7-8 and TRBJ2-1, with D uncertain. V was clipped by 1 base and J by 1 base, with 8 bases between them. There are 15 residues in the CDR3. Germline CDR1 SGHVS, CDR2 FQNEAQ. Here the CDR3 DNA reads TGTGCCAGCAGCTTAGTTGGCGGATCCTACAATGAGCAGTTCTTC. This encodes CASSLVGGSYNEQFF.

This clone was recorded once. This chain's CDR3 is CASIKTGGRDEAFF. CDR3 in DNA: TGTGCCAGCATTAAAACAGGGGGACGGGATGAAGCTTTCTTT. This rearrangement joins TRBV6-5 to TRBJ1-1; 8 bases fit TRBD1. V lost 7 bases and J lost 7; bases outside the gene matches: 11. CDR1 is MNHEY, CDR2 SVGAGI, per germline. The CDR3 runs 14 residues.

There are a few counts of this clone. The chain has TRBV14 and TRBJ1-6; tentatively, D is TRBD1 (5 bases). This CDR3 contains 14 residues. Trimming removed 4 bases at V and 9 bases at J, with 13 bases between. In germline, CDR1 is SGHDN, CDR2 FVKESK. This chain's CDR3 is CASSLGDPSSPLHF. As DNA, the CDR3 is TGTGCCAGCAGCCTGGGGGACCCGAGTTCACCCCTCCACTTT.

CDR3 protein: CASSLTGPTEAFF. The CDR3 DNA reads as TGTGCCAGCAGCTTGACAGGGCCCACTGAAGCTTTCTTT. The chain joins TRBV7-2 to TRBJ1-1, with 7 bases identical to TRBD1. Unmatched junction bases numbered 2, after V lost 3 bases and J lost 4 bases. CDR3 size: 13 residues. Germline-derived CDR1 and CDR2 are SGHTA and FQGNSA.

The V gene is TRBV7-9, the J gene TRBJ2-7; possible D gene TRBD2, 7 bases. CDR3 length equals 16 residues. Germline V gene sequence: CDR1 SEHNR, CDR2 FQNEAQ (reference sequence). The V end was cut by 1 base, the J end by 3 bases, with 16 bases between. CDR3 in DNA: TGTGCCAGCAGCTTAGAGGGCGGGGGCCGCCACTACGAGCAGTACTTC. Protein: CASSLEGGGRHYEQYF.

The V and J genes are TRBV5-1 and TRBJ2-5; 7 nucleotides line up with TRBD1. Germline values: CDR1 SGHRS, CDR2 YFSETQ. The CDR3 runs to 15 residues. V lost 4 bases to trimming and J lost 2 bases; unmatched junction nucleotides: 8. CDR3 protein: CASSPSGQPQETQYF. DNA of the CDR3: TGCGCCAGCAGCCCCTCGGGACAGCCGCAAGAGACCCAGTACTTC.

In its sample, this clone was seen many times. This sequence joins TRBV11-3 and TRBJ2-2; D possibly uses TRBD1 or TRBD2 (5 bases each). The germline V and J ends were trimmed by 8 bases and 0 bases, with 13 bases remaining between them. Germline CDR1 reads SGHNT; CDR2 reads YENEEA. This CDR3 comprises 15 residues. The CDR3 here is CASSRDPANTGELFF. The CDR3 region has the DNA TGTGCCAGCTCCCGGGACCCGGCGAACACCGGGGAGCTGTTTTTT.

The chain recombines TRBV5-1 with TRBJ2-2; 8 nucleotides line up with TRBD2. The CDR3 runs to 20 residues. Germline V lookup: CDR1 SGHRS, CDR2 YFSETQ. The V segment lost 4 bases and the J segment 2 bases; nucleotides outside the gene matches: 19. The DNA for the CDR3 is TGCGCCAGCAGCCCCATATCACCCGATAGCGGGACATCCAACACCGGGGAGCTGTTTTTT. Translation gives CASSPISPDSGTSNTGELFF.

The V call is TRBV6-6, the J call TRBJ2-1, with D perhaps matching TRBD2 (7 bases). The CDR3 has 14 amino acids. Trimming cost V 8 bases and J 3 bases, with 14 bases left between them. The germline V gene has CDR1 MNHNY and CDR2 SVGAGI (reference sequence). In DNA, the CDR3 is TGTGCCAGCTCCAGGGAGGGGGGCTACAATGAGCAGTTCTTC. Translating it yields CASSREGGYNEQFF.

The J gene is TRBJ2-3, the V gene TRBV7-2; 7 bases match TRBD1. Losses at the gene ends were 5 bases for V and 5 bases for J; bases not matched to a gene: 7. The CDR3 has 14 residues. Germline CDR1 SGHTA, CDR2 FQGNSA. CDR3 loop: CASSPGQVRDTQYF. The CDR3 DNA is TGTGCCAGCAGCCCCGGACAGGTTAGAGATACGCAGTATTTT.

This chain uses TRBV4-1 with TRBJ1-1; D not resolved. This CDR3 region has 16 residues. Germline CDR1 and CDR2: MGHRA and YSYEKL. The ends were cut back, 0 bases at V and 5 bases at J, with 16 bases in the middle. The CDR3 DNA is TGCGCCAGCAGCCAAGATAGGCCCGTCTTGGGGACTGAAGCTTTCTTT. Its translation: CASSQDRPVLGTEAFF.

This chain connects TRBV7-9 to TRBJ2-1; D is uncertain. This CDR3 region has 12 residues. Germline V gene lookup returns CDR1 SEHNR and CDR2 FQNEAQ (reference sequence). Between the trimmed V and J ends, which lost 5 bases and 13 bases, there was a span of 15 bases. The CDR3 DNA is TGTGCCAGCAGCCGATCTCCGGTTATACAGTTCTTC. Protein sequence: CASSRSPVIQFF.

A single count supports this clone. V and J are TRBV5-5 and TRBJ1-3, with D hard to call. Germline CDR1 SGHKS, CDR2 YYEKEE (reference sequence). The CDR3 consists of 15 residues. Trimming pared 6 bases from V and 0 bases from J, leaving 13 bases between. The CDR3 region has the DNA TGTGCCAGCACCTACTCCCGGGACTCTGGAAACACCATATATTTT. Translation: CASTYSRDSGNTIYF.

The chain links TRBV11-2 to TRBJ2-4; 7 bases fit TRBD2. CDR1 is SGHAT and CDR2 is FQNNGV in the germline V gene. After removal of 5 bases from V and 3 bases from J, the junction contained 13 bases not matched to a gene. There are 17 residues in the CDR3. As DNA, the CDR3 is TGTGCCAGCAGCCCCCCCGGGAGCGGGGTTTTCAAAAACATTCAGTACTTC. Its translation: CASSPPGSGVFKNIQYF.

V and J are TRBV4-2 and TRBJ1-1; 9 bases align to TRBD1. Germline CDR1 is LGHNA and CDR2 is YNFKEQ. The CDR3 sequence is 16 residues long. The V and J ends lost 5 bases and 2 bases, in that order; junction bases with no gene match: 9. This chain's CDR3 is CASSSITGGHNTEAFF. CDR3 sequence (DNA): TGTGCCAGCAGCTCTATCACAGGGGGCCATAACACTGAAGCTTTCTTT.

The V call is TRBV6-5, the J call TRBJ2-5; D uncertain. This CDR3 is built from 13 residues. V was shortened by 6 bases and J by 2 bases, with 10 bases between the two germline ends. The germline gives CDR1 MNHEY, CDR2 SVGAGI. The CDR3 is CASRTWRQETQYF. The DNA for the CDR3 is TGTGCCAGCAGAACCTGGCGGCAAGAGACCCAGTACTTC.

This CDR3 reads CASSFGASNSPLHF. CDR3 in DNA: TGTGCCAGCAGCTTTGGGGCGTCAAATTCACCCCTCCACTTT. The J gene is TRBJ1-6, the V gene TRBV7-3; TRBD1 is a possible D gene (5 bases). With 3 bases removed from V and 7 bases from J, the gap between germline ends came to 10 bases. CDR1 is SGHTA, CDR2 FQGTGA, per germline. This CDR3 has 14 residues.

The sample holds a few counts of this clone. The J gene is TRBJ1-1, the V gene TRBV18; D perhaps matches TRBD1 (5 bases). CDR1 is KGHSH and CDR2 is LQKENI in the germline V gene. With 0 bases removed from V and 7 bases from J, the gap between germline ends came to 9 bases. The CDR3 has 13 amino acids. The CDR3 region is CASSPPAGYEAFF. The CDR3 DNA reads TGTGCCAGCTCACCACCCGCAGGGTATGAAGCTTTCTTT.

This clone was detected only once. The V call is TRBV6-4, the J call TRBJ1-1; 10 bases are shared with TRBD1. The CDR3 runs 13 residues. Germline-derived CDR1 and CDR2 are MRHNA and SNTAGT. The J segment lost 5 bases and the V segment lost 5 bases, leaving 2 bases of the junction unmatched. Here the CDR3 reads CASSRDRGTEAFF. CDR3 DNA: TGTGCCAGCAGTAGGGACAGGGGAACTGAAGCTTTCTTT.

The chain recombines TRBV29-1 with TRBJ2-2, with 10 bases aligning to TRBD1. V gave up 4 bases and J gave up 7 bases; unmatched junction bases: 6. Germline CDR1 is SQVTM and CDR2 is ANQGSEA. This CDR3 has 14 amino acids. CDR3 sequence reads: CSVARQGASGELFF. CDR3 in DNA: TGCAGCGTTGCGAGACAGGGGGCGAGCGGGGAGCTGTTTTTT.

This chain joins TRBV5-4 and TRBJ1-5; no clear D. Germline CDR1 is SGHNT and CDR2 is YYREEE (reference sequence). Trimming took off 4 bases at V and 7 bases at J, with 12 bases between the two ends. The CDR3 loop spans 13 amino acids. CDR3 sequence: CASSPSMGQPQHF. CDR3 nucleotide sequence: TGTGCCAGCAGCCCCTCAATGGGGCAGCCCCAGCATTTT.

As for this clone: Within the sample, other DNA sequences also encode this same CDR3. DNA of the CDR3: TGTGCCAGCTCACCAAACAGGGGGTCCCAAGAGACCCAGTACTTC. It codes for CASSPNRGSQETQYF. The rearrangement joins TRBV18 to TRBJ2-5; 8 positions agree with TRBD1. Germline V gene data show CDR1 as KGHSH and CDR2 as LQKENI. This CDR3 has 15 amino acids. Trimming at V came to 2 bases and at J to 1 base, leaving 3 bases not matched to a gene.

This clone was detected only once. J is TRBJ1-6 and V is TRBV28; no clear D. Trimming shortened V by 2 bases and J by 0 bases, and 8 bases separated the two germline ends. CDR1 is MDHEN and CDR2 is SYDVKM in the germline V gene. The CDR3 length is 16 residues. CDR3 in amino acids: CASSLRRSSYNSPLHF. For the CDR3, the DNA is TGTGCCAGCAGTTTAAGGAGGAGCTCCTATAATTCACCCCTCCACTTT.

The chain combines TRBV27 with TRBJ2-1; D unclear. This CDR3 is built from 15 residues. V was trimmed by 7 bases and J by 4 bases, leaving 17 bases between them. The germline V gene encodes CDR1 MNHEY and CDR2 SMNVEV (reference sequence). The CDR3 spells CASIPAGVSYNEQFF. In nucleotides, the CDR3 is TGTGCCAGCATCCCTGCTGGGGTATCATACAATGAGCAGTTCTTC.

The genes are TRBV7-2 and TRBJ1-2; D is ambiguous. There are 13 residues in the CDR3. V dropped 5 bases and J dropped 11 bases, with 18 bases sitting between them. The germline gives CDR1 SGHTA, CDR2 FQGNSA. The CDR3 bases are TGTGCCAGCAGCCCCTCGGAGAGGGAGGGATACACCTTC. The encoded protein is CASSPSEREGYTF.

To note about this clone: This sample also contains other DNA sequences that code for the same CDR3. CDR3 in DNA: TGTGCCAGCTCACCACGGCAGGGGGCGCGGGAGACCCAGTACTTC. Its translation: CASSPRQGARETQYF. The genes are TRBV18 and TRBJ2-5, with TRBD1 matching 8 bases. This CDR3 is 15 amino acids long. Germline loops: CDR1 KGHSH, CDR2 LQKENI. V trimming: 1 base; J trimming: 5 bases; junction bases outside the gene matches: 6.